The rows below give T cell receptor beta chains drawn from one sample of a study of cytomegalovirus exposure and HLA in healthy donors. This table comes from immunoSEQ multiplex PCR, and its TCRdb copy is limited to in-frame clones, with some not included. This table holds 200,000 to 250,000 clones, about four fifths found once. The sequenced sample consisted of PBMCs. The source of these receptors is a woman between 50 and 59 years old in good health and CMV-seropositive. CDR3s include the opening cysteine and the closing phenylalanine or tryptophan. A D gene is named only where the DNA matches it firmly. Clone size is not always given. Where it is, it says once, few, many or a class for expanded clones.

V: TRBV7-8; size: .; J: TRBJ2-5; D: TRBD1; DNA: TGTGCCAGCAGCTTAAGGGACAGGGGAGAGACCCAGTACTTC; CDR3: CASSLRDRGETQYF
V: TRBV6-6; size: .; J: TRBJ1-1; D: .; DNA: TGTGCCAGCAGTTACAAGGGGGACACTGAAGCTTTCTTT; CDR3: CASSYKGDTEAFF
V: TRBV9; size: .; J: TRBJ2-1; D: TRBD2; DNA: TGTGCCAGCAGCGTATCAAGCGGGGGGGGCTACAATGAGCAGTTCTTC; CDR3: CASSVSSGGGYNEQFF
V: TRBV21-1; size: .; J: TRBJ2-7; D: .; DNA: TGTGCCAGCAGCAAACTTCTGGGTTGCCGGGAAGCCTTGGTCCACCGAGAGCAGTACTTC; CDR3: CASSKLLGCREALVHREQYF
V: TRBV28; size: .; J: TRBJ1-3; D: TRBD1; DNA: TGTGCCAGCACTATCGGGACAGTCAGAGCTGGAAACACCATATATTTT; CDR3: CASTIGTVRAGNTIYF
V: TRBV7-9; size: .; J: TRBJ2-2; D: .; DNA: TGTGCCAGCAGCTCCACAACGAACACCGGGGAGCTGTTTTTT; CDR3: CASSSTTNTGELFF
V: TRBV7-9; size: .; J: TRBJ2-5; D: .; DNA: TGTGCCAGCAGCTTAGCGTATTTCAGGGGCCAAGAGACCCAGTACTTC; CDR3: CASSLAYFRGQETQYF
V: TRBV28; size: .; J: TRBJ1-6; D: .; DNA: TGTGCCAGCAGTTTTGGAGACGAGGGTTCACCCCTCCACTTT; CDR3: CASSFGDEGSPLHF
V: TRBV6-1; size: .; J: TRBJ1-6; D: .; DNA: TGTGCCAGCAGTGAGAGCTCCTATAATTCACCCCTCCACTTT; CDR3: CASSESSYNSPLHF
V: TRBV5-8; size: .; J: TRBJ2-7; D: .; DNA: TGTGCCAGCAGCCTGCACATAATCGCCTACGAGCAGTACTTC; CDR3: CASSLHIIAYEQYF
V: TRBV7-2; size: once; J: TRBJ2-5; D: TRBD2; DNA: TGTGCCAGCAGCCCGCCGGGACTACTCAACTTC; CDR3: CASSPPGLLNF
V: TRBV5-1; size: .; J: TRBJ1-1; D: .; DNA: TGCGCCAGCAGCGACACAGGGATGAACACTGAAGCTTTCTTT; CDR3: CASSDTGMNTEAFF
V: TRBV7-2; size: .; J: TRBJ1-2; D: .; DNA: TGTGCCAGCAGCTTAACAGAGACTAACTATGGCTACACCTTC; CDR3: CASSLTETNYGYTF
V: TRBV10-3; size: few; J: TRBJ1-3; D: .; DNA: TGTGCCATCAGTGACTCGGACATCCCTGGAAACACCATATATTTT; CDR3: CAISDSDIPGNTIYF
V: TRBV30; size: .; J: TRBJ1-2; D: .; DNA: TGTGCCTGGAGTCGAACAGGAACCTATGGCTACACCTTC; CDR3: CAWSRTGTYGYTF
V: TRBV5-1; size: .; J: TRBJ2-2; D: .; DNA: TGCGCCAGCAGCCAACTGCGGGGTCCGGGGACCGGGGAGCTGTTTTTT; CDR3: CASSQLRGPGTGELFF
V: TRBV5-1; size: .; J: TRBJ2-1; D: .; DNA: TGCGCCAGCAGCTTGGTCCTAGGCCATGAGCAGTTCTTC; CDR3: CASSLVLGHEQFF